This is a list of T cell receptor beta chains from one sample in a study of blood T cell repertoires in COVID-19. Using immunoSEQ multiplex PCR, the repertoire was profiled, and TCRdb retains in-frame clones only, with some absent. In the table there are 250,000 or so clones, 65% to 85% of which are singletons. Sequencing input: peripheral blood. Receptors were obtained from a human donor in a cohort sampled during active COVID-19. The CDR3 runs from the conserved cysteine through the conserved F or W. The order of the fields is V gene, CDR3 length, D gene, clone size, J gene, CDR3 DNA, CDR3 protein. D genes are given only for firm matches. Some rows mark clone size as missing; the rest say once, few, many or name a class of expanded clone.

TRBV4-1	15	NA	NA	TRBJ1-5	TGCGCCAGCAGCCCGCGGAGGTCCTACAATCAGCCCCAGCATTTT	CASSPRRSYNQPQHF
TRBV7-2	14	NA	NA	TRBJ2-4	TGTGCCATCGGCGGTGCAGGGGCCAAAAACATTCAGTACTTC	CAIGGAGAKNIQYF
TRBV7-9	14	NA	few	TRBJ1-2	TGTGCCAGCAGCCCATCCAGGGGAACTTATGGCTACACCTTC	CASSPSRGTYGYTF
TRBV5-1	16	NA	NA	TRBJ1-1	TGCGCCAGCAGCGGAGGGCAGGGGAGGGGGAACACTGAAGCTTTCTTT	CASSGGQGRGNTEAFF
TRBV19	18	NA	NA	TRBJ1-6	TGTGCCAGTAGTATAGGCGGAGGACGCCTCTCCTATAATTCACCCCTCCACTTT	CASSIGGGRLSYNSPLHF
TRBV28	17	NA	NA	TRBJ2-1	TGTGCCAGCAGTTCCCGGGCCCGAGCGGCACACTACAATGAGCAGTTCTTC	CASSSRARAAHYNEQFF
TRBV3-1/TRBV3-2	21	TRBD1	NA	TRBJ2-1	TGTGCCAGCAGCCAAGAAAGAGGACAGGGGGGAATCTTCAGCTCCTACAATGAGCAGTTCTTC	CASSQERGQGGIFSSYNEQFF
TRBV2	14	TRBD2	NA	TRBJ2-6	TGTGCCAGCAGGGGAGGGGCTGGGGCCAACGTCCTGACTTTC	CASRGGAGANVLTF
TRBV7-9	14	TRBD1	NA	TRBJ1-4	TGTGCCAGCAGCAGGGACAGGGGGCGAGAAAAACTGTTTTTT	CASSRDRGREKLFF
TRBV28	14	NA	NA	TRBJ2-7	TGTGCCAGCAGTTTAGGGCTAACCCTCTACGAGCAGTACTTC	CASSLGLTLYEQYF
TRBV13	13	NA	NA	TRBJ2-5	TGTGCCAGCAGCTACCGACTCCAAGAGACCCAGTACTTC	CASSYRLQETQYF
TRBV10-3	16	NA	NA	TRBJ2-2	TGTGCCATCAGTGAGTCGATCAGGGGAAACACCGGGGAGCTGTTTTTT	CAISESIRGNTGELFF
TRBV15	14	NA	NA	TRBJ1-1	TGTGCCACCAGCAGAGACAACAGGAACACTGAAGCTTTCTTT	CATSRDNRNTEAFF
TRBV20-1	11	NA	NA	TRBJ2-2	TGCAGTGTTCCTAGCACCGGGGAGCTGTTTTTT	CSVPSTGELFF
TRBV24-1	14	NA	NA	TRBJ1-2	TGTGCCACCAGTCCCGCCCGAGCTAACTATGGCTACACCTTC	CATSPARANYGYTF
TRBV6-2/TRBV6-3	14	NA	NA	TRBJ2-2	TGTGCCAGCAGCTCCGACTGGGACACCGGGGAGCTGTTTTTT	CASSSDWDTGELFF
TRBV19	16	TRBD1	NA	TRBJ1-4	TGTGCCAGTAGCCTCTCAGGGGGGCCGGCCAATGAAAAACTGTTTTTT	CASSLSGGPANEKLFF
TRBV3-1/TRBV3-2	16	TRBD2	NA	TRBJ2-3	TGTGCCAGCAGCCAAGAAGTAGCGGGGGCCACAGATACGCAGTATTTT	CASSQEVAGATDTQYF
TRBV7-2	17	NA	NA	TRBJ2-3	TGTGCCAGCAGCTTTAGGGGTGGGACTCCTCACACAGATACGCAGTATTTT	CASSFRGGTPHTDTQYF
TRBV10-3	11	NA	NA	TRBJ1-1	TGTGCCATCTCTAAGAACACTGAAGCTTTCTTT	CAISKNTEAFF